This T cell receptor beta chain originates from a study of response to subunit inactivated influenza vaccine. On this clonotype: Its antigen is not known. It may be a read error: a sequence one base away is much more abundant.

TCRdb called the RT-PCR reads again in MiXCR, with one record for every CDR3 protein. The table records roughly 650,000 distinct CDR3 sequences, around 13% of them present only once. The CDR3 is 11 amino acids. Study-level results: Authors suggested each seasonal influenza vaccination recruits few new T cells.

The input for sequencing was PBMCs from blood, taken approximately 15 days before vaccination. The receptor was derived from a man aged 50 or older who received an inactivated influenza vaccine. V is TRBV12-3 or TRBV12-4 and J is TRBJ2-2; D gene unclear. In DNA form, the CDR3 reads TGTGCCAGAAGTTTTGCCCGGGAGCTGTTTTTT. It is translated as CARSFARELFF.